One and the same sample provided the 19 T cell receptor beta chains below, sequenced in a study of lung T cells in sarcoidosis with Löfgren's syndrome. MiXCR was run by TCRdb on the reads, yielding one entry per CDR3 protein. The sample carries 2,000 to 3,000 distinct CDR3 sequences, roughly 31% recorded once. The sequenced sample was CD4+ T cells from PBMCs. Source of these receptors: a human donor with sarcoidosis (Löfgren's syndrome or another form), or a control subject (not recorded which).

The rearrangement links TRBV10-3 to TRBJ2-7, with D hard to call. Between the trimmed V and J ends, which lost 2 bases and 2 bases, there was a span of 10 bases. The CDR3 runs to 14 residues. Germline assignment: CDR1 ENHRY and CDR2 SYGVKD. The CDR3 reads CAISEGHGPYEQYF. Written as DNA, the CDR3 is TGTGCCATCAGTGAGGGGCACGGGCCCTACGAGCAGTACTTC.

This clonotype is classed as medium-sized. This chain links TRBV18 with TRBJ1-1; 9 nucleotides agree with TRBD1. Trimming took 3 bases from V and 10 from J; bases not matched to a gene: 9. Germline CDR1 KGHSH, CDR2 LQKENI. The CDR3 contains 14 residues. CDR3 nucleotide sequence: TGTGCCAGCTCACCTGTCCCGGGACAGGGATCAGCTTTCTTT. Protein sequence: CASSPVPGQGSAFF.

Comments on this clonotype: At one end, the junction sequence differs from germline, possibly due to a read error. The chain carries TRBV28 and TRBJ2-5; unclear D gene. The CDR3 has 11 residues. The germline V gene has CDR1 MDHEN and CDR2 SYDVKM. The chain's CDR3 is CSSRRTGTQYF. The CDR3 DNA reads as TGTTCCAGCAGGCGCACTGGGACCCAGTACTTC.

This clonotype was found many times. The chain carries TRBV6-6 and TRBJ2-1; D unclear. V gave up 2 bases and J gave up 3 bases, with 11 bases separating them. The CDR3 extends over 15 amino acids. In germline, CDR1 is MNHNY, CDR2 SVGAGI (reference sequence). The CDR3 protein is CASSYGTSLYNEQFF. The CDR3 DNA reads TGTGCCAGCAGTTACGGCACCTCCCTCTACAATGAGCAGTTCTTC.

By sample fraction, this clonotype is medium-sized. This rearrangement joins TRBV7-3 to TRBJ1-1; maybe TRBD1 (5 bases). Per the germline V gene, CDR1 is SGHTA and CDR2 is FQGTGA. V was trimmed by 5 bases and J by 4 bases, leaving 11 bases between them. The CDR3 consists of 13 residues. The CDR3 sequence is CASSPRVGTEAFF. In nucleotides, the CDR3 is TGTGCCAGCAGCCCCAGGGTGGGCACTGAAGCTTTCTTT.

In regard to this clonotype: At one end the junction does not follow the germline gene, possibly because of a read error. J is TRBJ1-5 and V is TRBV7-9, with a weak D call TRBD1 (6 bases). From germline, CDR1 is SEHNR and CDR2 FQNEAQ (reference sequence). This CDR3 comprises 13 residues. CDR3 in DNA: TGTGCCAGCAGCCGAGACAGGAATCAGCCCCGGCATTTT. It specifies CASSRDRNQPRHF. The complete variable domain, with remaining parts taken from reference TRBV7-9 and TRBJ1-5, reads DTGVSQNPRHKITKRGQNVTFRCDPISEHNRLYWYRQTLGQGPEFLTYFQNEAQLEKSRLLSDRFSAERPKGSFSTLEIQRTEQGDSAMYLCASSRDRNQPRHFGDGTRLSIL.

This clonotype is labeled as medium-sized. The gene calls are TRBV18 and TRBJ2-1; 8 bases match TRBD1. Germline loops: CDR1 KGHSH, CDR2 LQKENI. Trimming at V came to 3 bases and at J to 7 bases, leaving 5 bases not matched to a gene. CDR3 length equals 14 residues. CDR3 sequence (DNA): TGTGCCAGCTCACCGGACAGGGAGAAGAATGAGCAGTTCTTC. It encodes CASSPDREKNEQFF.

A remark on this clonotype: Given a much more abundant clone one base away, this may be a read error. The chain combines TRBV5-6 with TRBJ1-6; 8 nucleotides align to TRBD1. Germline V lookup: CDR1 SGHDT, CDR2 YYEEEE. This CDR3 region has 15 residues. V lost 4 bases and J lost 8; bases outside the gene matches: 8. The CDR3: CASSPRGGQDSPLHF. The CDR3 DNA sequence: TGTGCCAGCAGCCCCCGAGGGGGACAGGATTCACCCCTCCACTTT.

A note on this clonotype: Germline and junction disagree at one end, which may indicate a read error. The chain combines TRBV6-2 or TRBV6-3 with TRBJ1-1; no definite D call. The CDR3 contains 13 residues. Germline CDR1 MNHEY, CDR2 SVGEGT. CDR3 residues: CASRLQMNAEAFF. The CDR3 bases are TGTGCCAGCAGACTACAGATGAACGCTGAAGCTTTCTTT.

In its sample, this clonotype ranks as large. The V call is TRBV6-2 or TRBV6-3, the J call TRBJ1-1, with 8 bases identical to TRBD1. Per germline, CDR1 MNHEY and CDR2 SVGEGT. This CDR3 has 17 residues. V trimming: 7 bases; J trimming: 4 bases; junction bases outside the gene matches: 17. DNA of the CDR3: TGTGCCAGCAAACGCTTACTCTCAGGGGGCTTCGGCACTGAAGCTTTCTTT. Its translation: CASKRLLSGGFGTEAFF.

Points on this clonotype: At one end the junction does not follow the germline gene, possibly because of a read error. The J gene is TRBJ2-7, the V gene TRBV11-1; D is perhaps TRBD2 (5 bases). The CDR3 is made up of 13 amino acids. CDR1 and CDR2 from the germline V gene are SGHAT and FQDESV (reference sequence). CDR3 region: CASSLDRLGEQCF. The CDR3, as DNA: TGTGCCAGCAGCTTAGACCGATTGGGAGAGCAGTGCTTC.

By frequency in the sample, this clonotype is medium-sized. The chain couples TRBV2 to TRBJ1-1, with D unresolved. Trimming left V 6 bases short and J 1 base short, with 9 bases between. The V gene's germline CDR1 is SNHLY and CDR2 FYNNEI. The length of the CDR3 is 13 residues. The CDR3 sequence: CASRIEANTEAFF. CDR3 in DNA: TGTGCCAGCAGAATTGAAGCGAACACTGAAGCTTTCTTT. The whole variable domain, filled in from reference TRBV2 and TRBJ1-1, reads EPEVTQTPSHQVTQMGQEVILRCVPISNHLYFYWYRQILGQKVEFLVSFYNNEISEKSEIFDDQFSVERPDGSNFTLKIRSTKLEDSAMYFCASRIEANTEAFFGQGTRLTVV.

Sample share makes this clonotype medium-sized (0.01 to 0.1%). The chain combines TRBV20-1 with TRBJ1-1, with D possibly being TRBD1 (5 bases). Looked up from germline, CDR1 is DFQATT and CDR2 is SNEGSKA (reference sequence). Trimming pared 4 bases from V and 1 base from J, leaving 13 bases between. The CDR3 sequence is 14 residues long. As DNA, the CDR3 is TGCAGTGCTACCCGCGCCGGGGCGAACACTGAAGCTTTCTTT. It encodes CSATRAGANTEAFF.

This clonotype was observed many times. The rearrangement joins TRBV10-3 to TRBJ2-5, with D unresolved. The CDR3 has 13 amino acids. CDR1 and CDR2 from the germline V gene are ENHRY and SYGVKD. With 5 bases removed from V and 1 base from J, the gap between germline ends came to 8 bases. CDR3 loop: CAISYSAQETQYF. In DNA form, the CDR3 reads TGTGCCATCAGTTACAGCGCCCAAGAGACCCAGTACTTC.

On this clonotype: This may stem from a read error, because a much larger clone lies one nucleotide away. The rearrangement joins TRBV9 to TRBJ2-5; 10 bases agree with TRBD2. The CDR3 spans 16 residues. Germline V gene sequence: CDR1 SGDLS, CDR2 YYNGEE. CDR3 in amino acids: CASSVEASGGQETQCF. CDR3 nucleotide sequence: TGTGCCAGCAGCGTAGAAGCTAGCGGGGGACAAGAGACCCAGTGCTTC.

In this sample, this clonotype is medium-sized. V usage is TRBV18 and J usage is TRBJ2-3, with 9 bases matching TRBD2. The V gene end was trimmed by 8 bases and the J gene end by 1 base; junction bases not matched to a gene: 4. This CDR3 region has 14 residues. CDR1 and CDR2 (germline): KGHSH, LQKENI. The CDR3 DNA reads as TGTGCCAGCCAGACTAGCGGAGGCACAGATACGCAGTATTTT. It encodes CASQTSGGTDTQYF.

This clonotype is categorized as medium-sized. The chain is built from TRBV4-1 and TRBJ2-6, with D uncertain. V was shortened by 4 bases and J by 2 bases, with 15 bases between the two germline ends. Germline lookup yields CDR1 MGHRA and CDR2 YSYEKL. The length of the CDR3 is 17 residues. The CDR3 here is CASSPAPTPPGANVLTF. The CDR3 DNA reads TGCGCCAGCAGCCCGGCTCCGACTCCCCCTGGGGCCAACGTCCTGACTTTC.

This clonotype ranks as medium-sized. The chain recombines TRBV7-8 with TRBJ2-1; D not resolved. Trimming pared 5 bases from V and 1 base from J, leaving 12 bases between. Germline lookup yields CDR1 SGHVS and CDR2 FQNEAQ. This CDR3 is 15 amino acids long. The CDR3 DNA reads TGTGCCAGCAGCCGGGTAGGCAGGTCCTACAATGAGCAGTTCTTC. Translation: CASSRVGRSYNEQFF.

This clonotype qualifies as medium-sized. J is TRBJ1-1 and V is TRBV10-3; TRBD1 is a possible D gene (6 bases). The CDR3 is 14 residues long. Deletions cut 6 bases from V and 1 base from J, with 12 bases between. Germline V CDR1 and CDR2: ENHRY, SYGVKD. The chain's CDR3 is CAIRGGVQNTEAFF. CDR3 nucleotide sequence: TGTGCCATCAGAGGGGGAGTCCAGAACACTGAAGCTTTCTTT.